Listed below are T cell receptor beta chains from one sample, sequenced in a study of blood T cell repertoires in COVID-19. The repertoire was sequenced with immunoSEQ multiplex PCR; TCRdb's copy has only in-frame clones and lacks some. The table records some 180,000 clones, 82% of them present only once. Source material: peripheral blood. Every receptor here comes from a woman aged 55-70 years with COVID-19, enrolled during active disease. The CDR3 runs from the conserved cysteine through the conserved F or W. A D gene is named only where the DNA matches it firmly. Size is omitted from some rows. Given values are once, few, many or a class for expanded clones.

j_call: TRBJ1-2; v_call: TRBV12-3/TRBV12-4; clone_size: -; d_call: -; cdr3_aa: CASSPGINYGYTF; cdr3_nt: TGTGCCAGCAGTCCAGGGATTAACTATGGCTACACCTTC
j_call: TRBJ1-2; v_call: TRBV6-2/TRBV6-3; clone_size: -; d_call: -; cdr3_aa: CASSYPKDAGFNYGYTF; cdr3_nt: TGTGCCAGCAGTTACCCGAAGGATGCAGGCTTTAACTATGGCTACACCTTC
j_call: TRBJ1-5; v_call: TRBV5-1; clone_size: -; d_call: -; cdr3_aa: CASSLTGANQPQHF; cdr3_nt: TGCGCCAGCAGCTTGACAGGTGCAAATCAGCCCCAGCATTTT
j_call: TRBJ2-1; v_call: TRBV9; clone_size: -; d_call: -; cdr3_aa: CASSVGSDEQFF; cdr3_nt: TGTGCCAGCAGCGTAGGTAGCGATGAGCAGTTCTTC
j_call: TRBJ2-7; v_call: TRBV5-1; clone_size: -; d_call: -; cdr3_aa: CASSLDGSQGSNEQYF; cdr3_nt: TGCGCCAGCAGCCTAGATGGCTCACAGGGCTCCAACGAGCAGTACTTC
j_call: TRBJ1-1; v_call: TRBV7-3; clone_size: -; d_call: -; cdr3_aa: CASRLRGNTEAFF; cdr3_nt: TGTGCCAGCAGACTCAGGGGGAACACTGAAGCTTTCTTT
j_call: TRBJ1-5; v_call: TRBV2; clone_size: few; d_call: TRBD1; cdr3_aa: CASSAGDRRQPQHF; cdr3_nt: TGTGCCAGCAGTGCCGGGGACAGGAGGCAGCCCCAGCATTTT
j_call: TRBJ2-3; v_call: TRBV6-5; clone_size: -; d_call: -; cdr3_aa: CASRPDGGTQYF; cdr3_nt: TGTGCCAGCAGACCCGACGGGGGTACGCAGTATTTT
j_call: TRBJ1-4; v_call: TRBV10-3; clone_size: -; d_call: -; cdr3_aa: CAIGSDTTNEKLFF; cdr3_nt: TGTGCCATCGGGTCGGACACAACTAATGAAAAACTGTTTTTT
j_call: TRBJ1-2; v_call: TRBV9; clone_size: -; d_call: TRBD1; cdr3_aa: CASSANQGAVGYTF; cdr3_nt: TGTGCCAGCAGCGCCAACCAGGGGGCTGTAGGCTACACCTTC
j_call: TRBJ1-2; v_call: TRBV24-1; clone_size: -; d_call: TRBD1; cdr3_aa: CATSDRTGLGYTF; cdr3_nt: TGTGCCACCAGTGACCGGACAGGGCTCGGCTACACCTTC
j_call: TRBJ2-7; v_call: TRBV5-1; clone_size: few; d_call: -; cdr3_aa: CASTETTEAYEQYF; cdr3_nt: TGCGCCAGCACCGAGACGACAGAGGCCTACGAGCAGTACTTC
j_call: TRBJ1-2; v_call: TRBV6-1; clone_size: -; d_call: -; cdr3_aa: CASSEARVYGYTF; cdr3_nt: TGTGCCAGCAGTGAAGCAAGAGTCTATGGCTACACCTTC
j_call: TRBJ2-1; v_call: TRBV2; clone_size: -; d_call: TRBD2; cdr3_aa: CASRVLAVTLSYNEQFF; cdr3_nt: TGTGCCAGCAGGGTGCTAGCGGTTACCCTCTCCTACAATGAGCAGTTCTTC
j_call: TRBJ2-5; v_call: TRBV11-2; clone_size: -; d_call: TRBD2; cdr3_aa: CASSSSGHQETQYF; cdr3_nt: TGTGCCAGCAGCTCTAGCGGGCACCAAGAGACCCAGTACTTC
j_call: TRBJ1-1; v_call: TRBV6-4; clone_size: few; d_call: TRBD1; cdr3_aa: CASSEGAGTGLSRTEAFF; cdr3_nt: TGTGCCAGCAGTGAGGGTGCCGGGACAGGGTTATCTCGCACTGAAGCTTTCTTT
j_call: TRBJ1-4; v_call: TRBV30; clone_size: once; d_call: -; cdr3_aa: CACSGGANEKLFF; cdr3_nt: TGTGCCTGCAGCGGGGGGGCTAATGAAAAACTGTTTTTT
j_call: TRBJ1-4; v_call: TRBV5-5; clone_size: -; d_call: TRBD1; cdr3_aa: CASSVQTGNNEKLFF; cdr3_nt: TGTGCCAGCAGCGTACAGACAGGGAATAATGAAAAACTGTTTTTT
j_call: TRBJ1-2; v_call: TRBV28; clone_size: -; d_call: -; cdr3_aa: CASSLGPWGYTF; cdr3_nt: TGTGCCAGCAGTTTAGGCCCGTGGGGCTACACCTTC
j_call: TRBJ1-1; v_call: TRBV5-4; clone_size: once; d_call: -; cdr3_aa: CASSPEGRADTEAFF; cdr3_nt: TGTGCCAGCAGCCCAGAAGGGCGGGCAGATACTGAAGCTTTCTTT
j_call: TRBJ2-1; v_call: TRBV27; clone_size: -; d_call: TRBD2; cdr3_aa: CASSTLTSGSRASYNEQFF; cdr3_nt: TGTGCCAGCAGCACTCTGACTAGCGGGAGTCGAGCATCCTACAATGAGCAGTTCTTC
j_call: TRBJ1-4; v_call: TRBV25-1; clone_size: -; d_call: -; cdr3_aa: CASVSYNEKLFF; cdr3_nt: TGTGCCAGCGTGAGTTACAATGAAAAACTGTTTTTT
j_call: TRBJ1-5; v_call: TRBV19; clone_size: -; d_call: -; cdr3_aa: CASSIVSGSNQPQHF; cdr3_nt: TGTGCCAGTAGTATAGTGTCAGGTAGTAATCAGCCCCAGCATTTT
j_call: TRBJ1-4; v_call: TRBV7-9; clone_size: -; d_call: TRBD1; cdr3_aa: CASSATGAREKLFF; cdr3_nt: TGTGCCAGCAGCGCGACAGGGGCGCGCGAAAAACTGTTTTTT
j_call: TRBJ2-1; v_call: TRBV11-3; clone_size: -; d_call: TRBD2; cdr3_aa: CASSLEVSGGDNEQFF; cdr3_nt: TGTGCCAGCAGCTTAGAGGTTAGCGGGGGGGACAATGAGCAGTTCTTC
j_call: TRBJ2-3; v_call: TRBV7-9; clone_size: many; d_call: TRBD2; cdr3_aa: CASSSRGGGKNTQYF; cdr3_nt: TGTGCCAGCAGCTCGAGGGGCGGGGGGAAAAATACGCAGTATTTT
j_call: TRBJ2-5; v_call: TRBV7-2; clone_size: many; d_call: -; cdr3_aa: CASSLETGEETQYF; cdr3_nt: TGTGCCAGCAGCTTAGAAACAGGCGAAGAGACCCAGTACTTC
j_call: TRBJ1-6; v_call: TRBV25-1; clone_size: -; d_call: -; cdr3_aa: CASSEHLGGSYNSPLHF; cdr3_nt: TGTGCCAGCAGTGAACATCTTGGAGGCTCCTATAATTCACCCCTCCACTTT
j_call: TRBJ2-7; v_call: TRBV27; clone_size: -; d_call: TRBD2; cdr3_aa: CASSLSVEASGRSLEQYF; cdr3_nt: TGTGCCAGCAGTTTATCGGTCGAGGCTAGCGGGAGAAGTCTTGAGCAGTACTTC
j_call: TRBJ1-2; v_call: TRBV9; clone_size: -; d_call: -; cdr3_aa: CASSVEARGYYGYTF; cdr3_nt: TGTGCCAGCAGCGTCGAGGCCAGAGGATACTATGGCTACACCTTC
j_call: TRBJ2-2; v_call: TRBV27; clone_size: -; d_call: -; cdr3_aa: CASSRGAGGPSNTGELFF; cdr3_nt: TGTGCCAGCAGTCGGGGGGCAGGGGGCCCCTCGAACACCGGGGAGCTGTTTTTT
j_call: TRBJ1-2; v_call: TRBV6-5; clone_size: -; d_call: TRBD1; cdr3_aa: CASSYGTGDYGYTF; cdr3_nt: TGTGCCAGCAGTTACGGGACAGGAGACTATGGCTACACCTTC
j_call: TRBJ1-3; v_call: TRBV6-2/TRBV6-3; clone_size: -; d_call: TRBD1; cdr3_aa: CASSLQGSSGNTIYF; cdr3_nt: TGTGCCAGCAGTTTACAGGGGAGCTCTGGAAACACCATATATTTT
j_call: TRBJ2-1; v_call: TRBV10-3; clone_size: -; d_call: TRBD2; cdr3_aa: CAISESRSSAGGQPEQFF; cdr3_nt: TGTGCCATCAGTGAGTCGAGGTCCTCGGCGGGAGGACAACCCGAGCAGTTCTTC
j_call: TRBJ1-2; v_call: TRBV5-4; clone_size: -; d_call: -; cdr3_aa: CASSLDVVGYGYTF; cdr3_nt: TGTGCCAGCAGCTTGGACGTTGTCGGCTATGGCTACACCTTC
j_call: TRBJ2-3; v_call: TRBV20-1; clone_size: -; d_call: TRBD2; cdr3_aa: CSASTSGRATDTQYF; cdr3_nt: TGCAGTGCTAGTACCAGCGGGAGGGCCACAGATACGCAGTATTTT
j_call: TRBJ1-2; v_call: TRBV28; clone_size: -; d_call: TRBD1; cdr3_aa: CASRQGADYGYTF; cdr3_nt: TGTGCCAGCAGGCAGGGGGCGGACTATGGCTACACCTTC
j_call: TRBJ1-2; v_call: TRBV10-2; clone_size: few; d_call: -; cdr3_aa: CASSERTDYGYTF; cdr3_nt: TGCGCCAGCAGTGAGAGGACTGATTATGGCTACACCTTC
j_call: TRBJ2-2; v_call: TRBV4-2; clone_size: -; d_call: TRBD2; cdr3_aa: CASRLRGGMGTGELFF; cdr3_nt: TGTGCCAGCAGGCTGCGCGGGGGAATGGGCACCGGGGAGCTGTTTTTT
j_call: TRBJ2-1; v_call: TRBV7-2; clone_size: -; d_call: -; cdr3_aa: CASSSTTGEVNEQFF; cdr3_nt: TGTGCCAGCAGCTCGACAACCGGGGAGGTAAATGAGCAGTTCTTC
j_call: TRBJ2-1; v_call: TRBV9; clone_size: few; d_call: -; cdr3_aa: CASSVDIGDSYNEQFF; cdr3_nt: TGTGCCAGCAGCGTAGATATAGGAGACTCCTACAATGAGCAGTTCTTC
j_call: TRBJ1-2; v_call: TRBV6-5; clone_size: -; d_call: TRBD1; cdr3_aa: CASSPPGTANYGYTF; cdr3_nt: TGTGCCAGCAGCCCCCCCGGGACAGCTAACTATGGCTACACCTTC
j_call: TRBJ2-3; v_call: TRBV15; clone_size: -; d_call: TRBD1; cdr3_aa: CATSKDRADTQYF; cdr3_nt: TGTGCCACCAGCAAGGACAGGGCAGATACGCAGTATTTT
j_call: TRBJ1-4; v_call: TRBV11-2; clone_size: -; d_call: -; cdr3_aa: CASSLNGRGNEKLFF; cdr3_nt: TGTGCCAGCAGCTTAAATGGCAGGGGTAATGAAAAACTGTTTTTT
j_call: TRBJ1-5; v_call: TRBV28; clone_size: -; d_call: TRBD1; cdr3_aa: CASSPRQGATNQPQHF; cdr3_nt: TGTGCCAGCAGTCCTCGGCAGGGGGCAACCAATCAGCCCCAGCATTTT
j_call: TRBJ2-1; v_call: TRBV28; clone_size: few; d_call: -; cdr3_aa: CASSHRIEAYNEQFF; cdr3_nt: TGTGCCAGCAGCCATCGCATCGAGGCCTACAATGAGCAGTTCTTC
j_call: TRBJ2-1; v_call: TRBV19; clone_size: -; d_call: -; cdr3_aa: CASSTLFSLDIYSYNEQFF; cdr3_nt: TGTGCCAGTAGTACCCTGTTCTCCCTAGATATCTACTCCTACAATGAGCAGTTCTTC
j_call: TRBJ2-2; v_call: TRBV10-2; clone_size: few; d_call: TRBD2; cdr3_aa: CASSPSRGGGTGELFF; cdr3_nt: TGCGCCAGCAGTCCTTCGCGGGGCGGGGGCACCGGGGAGCTGTTTTTT
j_call: TRBJ1-5; v_call: TRBV20-1; clone_size: -; d_call: -; cdr3_aa: CSARDTEPQHF; cdr3_nt: TGCAGTGCTAGAGATACGGAGCCCCAGCATTTT
j_call: TRBJ2-5; v_call: TRBV11-2; clone_size: -; d_call: TRBD2; cdr3_aa: CASSYTAGGNQETQYF; cdr3_nt: TGTGCCAGCAGCTATACAGCGGGAGGGAACCAAGAGACCCAGTACTTC
j_call: TRBJ1-2; v_call: TRBV6-5; clone_size: few; d_call: -; cdr3_aa: CASSYTQLVGGYGYTF; cdr3_nt: TGTGCCAGCAGTTACACACAGTTAGTAGGGGGCTATGGCTACACCTTC
j_call: TRBJ1-2; v_call: TRBV19; clone_size: -; d_call: -; cdr3_aa: CASSLAAGGYTF; cdr3_nt: TGTGCCAGTAGTCTCGCGGCTGGTGGCTACACCTTC